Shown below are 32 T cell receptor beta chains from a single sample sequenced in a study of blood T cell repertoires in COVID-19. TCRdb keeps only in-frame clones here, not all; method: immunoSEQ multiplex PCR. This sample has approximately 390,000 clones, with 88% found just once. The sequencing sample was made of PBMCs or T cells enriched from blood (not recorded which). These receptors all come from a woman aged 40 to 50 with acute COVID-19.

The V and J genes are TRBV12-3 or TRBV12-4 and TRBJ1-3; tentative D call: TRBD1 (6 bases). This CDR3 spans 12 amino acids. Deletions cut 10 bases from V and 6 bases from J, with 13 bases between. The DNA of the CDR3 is TGTGCCACAACAGGGTTGGAAAACACCATATATTTT. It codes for CATTGLENTIYF.

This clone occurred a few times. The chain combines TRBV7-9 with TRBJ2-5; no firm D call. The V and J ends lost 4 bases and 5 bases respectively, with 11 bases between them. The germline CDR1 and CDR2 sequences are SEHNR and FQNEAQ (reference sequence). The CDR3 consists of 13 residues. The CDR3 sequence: CASSSPVAETQYF. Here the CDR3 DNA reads TGTGCCAGCAGCTCACCGGTCGCGGAGACCCAGTACTTC.

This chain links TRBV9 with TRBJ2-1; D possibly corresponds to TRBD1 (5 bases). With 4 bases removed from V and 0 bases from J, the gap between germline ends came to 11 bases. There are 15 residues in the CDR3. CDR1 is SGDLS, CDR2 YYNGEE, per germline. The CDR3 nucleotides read TGTGCCAGCAGCTTACGACAGAGCTCCTACAATGAGCAGTTCTTC. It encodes CASSLRQSSYNEQFF.

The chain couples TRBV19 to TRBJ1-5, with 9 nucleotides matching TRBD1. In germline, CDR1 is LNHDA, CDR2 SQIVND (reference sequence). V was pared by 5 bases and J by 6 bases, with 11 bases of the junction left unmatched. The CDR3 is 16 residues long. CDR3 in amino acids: CASSPPNRGRRQPQHF. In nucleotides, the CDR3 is TGTGCCAGTAGTCCGCCGAACAGGGGGCGACGTCAGCCCCAGCATTTT. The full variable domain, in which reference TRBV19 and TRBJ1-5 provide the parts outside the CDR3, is DGGITQSPKYLFRKEGQNVTLSCEQNLNHDAMYWYRQDPGQGLRLIYYSQIVNDFQKGDIAEGYSVSREKKESFPLTVTSAQKNPTAFYLCASSPPNRGRRQPQHFGDGTRLSIL.

The CDR3 DNA reads TGTGCCAGCACCTCGCAGGGTAGCAATCAGCCCCAGCATTTT. The encoded protein is CASTSQGSNQPQHF. This chain uses TRBV2 with TRBJ1-5; tentatively, D is TRBD1 (5 bases). Trimming removed 7 bases from V and 0 bases from J, with 10 bases in between. Germline V CDR1 and CDR2: SNHLY, FYNNEI. This CDR3 spans 14 amino acids.

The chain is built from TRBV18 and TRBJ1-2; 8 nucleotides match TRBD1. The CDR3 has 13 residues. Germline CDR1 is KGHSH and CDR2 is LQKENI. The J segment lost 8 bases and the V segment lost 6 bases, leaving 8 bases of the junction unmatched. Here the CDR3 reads CASSDREGSGYTF. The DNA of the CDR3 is TGTGCCAGCTCGGACAGGGAAGGGAGCGGCTACACCTTC.

The CDR3 coding sequence is TGTGCCAGCAGTTACTCGAGCGACAGGGTCTCCTACGAGCAGTACTTC. As protein: CASSYSSDRVSYEQYF. The genes are TRBV6-5 and TRBJ2-7; 7 bases match TRBD1. V shed 0 bases and J 0 bases; nucleotides not matched to a gene: 5. The CDR3 is 16 residues long. CDR1 is MNHEY and CDR2 is SVGAGI in the germline V gene.

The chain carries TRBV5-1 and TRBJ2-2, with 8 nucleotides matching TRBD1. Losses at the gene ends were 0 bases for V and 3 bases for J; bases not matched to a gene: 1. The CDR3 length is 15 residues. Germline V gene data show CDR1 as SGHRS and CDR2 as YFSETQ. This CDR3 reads CASSLGTGYTGELFF. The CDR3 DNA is TGCGCCAGCAGCTTGGGGACAGGGTACACCGGGGAGCTGTTTTTT.

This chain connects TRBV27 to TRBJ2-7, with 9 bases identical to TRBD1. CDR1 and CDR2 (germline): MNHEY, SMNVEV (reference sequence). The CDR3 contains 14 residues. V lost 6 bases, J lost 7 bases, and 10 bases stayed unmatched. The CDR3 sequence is CASRTSGTGSEQYF. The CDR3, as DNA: TGTGCCAGCAGGACCTCCGGGACAGGGAGTGAGCAGTACTTC.

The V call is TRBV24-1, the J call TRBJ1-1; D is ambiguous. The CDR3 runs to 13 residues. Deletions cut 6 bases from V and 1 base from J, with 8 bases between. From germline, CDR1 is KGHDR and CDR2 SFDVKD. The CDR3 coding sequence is TGTGCCACCAGTAGCCGATCGAACACTGAAGCTTTCTTT. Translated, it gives CATSSRSNTEAFF.

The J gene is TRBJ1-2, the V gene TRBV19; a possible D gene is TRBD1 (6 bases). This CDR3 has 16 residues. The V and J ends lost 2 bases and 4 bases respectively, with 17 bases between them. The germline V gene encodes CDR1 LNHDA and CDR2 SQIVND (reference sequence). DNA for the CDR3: TGTGCCAGTAGTATAACGGGACAAACAGTTATCTATGGCTACACCTTC. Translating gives CASSITGQTVIYGYTF.

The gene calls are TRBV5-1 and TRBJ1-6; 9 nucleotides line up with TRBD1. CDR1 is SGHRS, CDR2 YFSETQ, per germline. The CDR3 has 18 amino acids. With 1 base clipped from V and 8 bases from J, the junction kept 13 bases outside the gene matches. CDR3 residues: CASSLSPPRDRVYSPLHF. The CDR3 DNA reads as TGCGCCAGCAGCTTGTCCCCCCCCCGGGACAGGGTCTATTCACCCCTCCACTTT.

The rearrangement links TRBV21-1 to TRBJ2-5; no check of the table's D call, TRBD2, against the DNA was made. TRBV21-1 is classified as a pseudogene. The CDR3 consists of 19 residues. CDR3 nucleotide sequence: TGTGCCAGCAGCAAAGGAGGCAAGATACCGGGATCCAGAGTGGAGACCCAGTACTTC. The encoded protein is CASSKGGKIPGSRVETQYF.

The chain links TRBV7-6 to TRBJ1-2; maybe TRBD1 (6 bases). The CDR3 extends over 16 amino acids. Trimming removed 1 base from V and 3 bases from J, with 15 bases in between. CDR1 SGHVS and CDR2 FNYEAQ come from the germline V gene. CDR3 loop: CASSLGDRRHDYGYTF. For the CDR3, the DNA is TGTGCCAGCAGCTTAGGCGACAGGCGCCACGACTATGGCTACACCTTC. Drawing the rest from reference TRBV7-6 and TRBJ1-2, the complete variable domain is GAGVSQSPRYKVTKRGQDVALRCDPISGHVSLYWYRQALGQGPEFLTYFNYEAQQDKSGLPNDRFSAERPEGSISTLTIQRTEQRDSAMYRCASSLGDRRHDYGYTFGSGTRLTVV.

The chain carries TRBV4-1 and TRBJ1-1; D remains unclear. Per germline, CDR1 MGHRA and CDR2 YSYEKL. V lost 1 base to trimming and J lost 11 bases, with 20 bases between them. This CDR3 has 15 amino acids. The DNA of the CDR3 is TGCGCCAGCAGCCAAGCCCGGAGCACGAACCCAAGGGCTTTCTTT. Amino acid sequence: CASSQARSTNPRAFF.

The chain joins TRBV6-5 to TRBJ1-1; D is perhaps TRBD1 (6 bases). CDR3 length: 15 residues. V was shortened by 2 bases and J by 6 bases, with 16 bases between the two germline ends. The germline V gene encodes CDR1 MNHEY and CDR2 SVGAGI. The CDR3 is CASSYDFGGLAEAFF. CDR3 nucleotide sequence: TGTGCCAGCAGTTACGATTTTGGGGGCTTGGCTGAAGCTTTCTTT.

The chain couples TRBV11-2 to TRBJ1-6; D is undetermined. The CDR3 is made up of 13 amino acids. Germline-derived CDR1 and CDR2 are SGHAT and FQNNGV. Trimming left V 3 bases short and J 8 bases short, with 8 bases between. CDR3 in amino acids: CASSFREDSPLHF. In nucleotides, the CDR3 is TGTGCCAGCAGCTTCCGGGAGGATTCACCCCTCCACTTT.

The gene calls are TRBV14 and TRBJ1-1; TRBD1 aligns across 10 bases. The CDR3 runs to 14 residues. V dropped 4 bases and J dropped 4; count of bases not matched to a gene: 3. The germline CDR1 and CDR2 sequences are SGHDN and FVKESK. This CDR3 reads CASSPWTGGTEAFF. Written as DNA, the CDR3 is TGTGCCAGCAGCCCCTGGACAGGGGGCACTGAAGCTTTCTTT.

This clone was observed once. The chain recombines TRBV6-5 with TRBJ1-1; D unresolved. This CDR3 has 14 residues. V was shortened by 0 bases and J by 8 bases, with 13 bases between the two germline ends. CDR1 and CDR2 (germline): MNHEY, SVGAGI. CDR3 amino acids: CASSYSGGIAEAFF. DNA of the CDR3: TGTGCCAGCAGTTACTCAGGAGGGATCGCCGAAGCTTTCTTT.

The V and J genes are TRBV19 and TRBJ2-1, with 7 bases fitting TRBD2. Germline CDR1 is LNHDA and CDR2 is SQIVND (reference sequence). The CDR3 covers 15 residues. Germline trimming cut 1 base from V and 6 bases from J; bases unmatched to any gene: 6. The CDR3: CASSIGRLATNEQFF. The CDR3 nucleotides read TGTGCCAGTAGTATAGGGCGACTAGCCACCAATGAGCAGTTCTTC.

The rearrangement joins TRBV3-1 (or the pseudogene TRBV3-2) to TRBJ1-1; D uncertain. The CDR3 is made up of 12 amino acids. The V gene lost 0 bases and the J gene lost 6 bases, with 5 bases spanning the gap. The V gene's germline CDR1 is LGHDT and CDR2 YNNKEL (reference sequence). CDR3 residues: CASSQESAEAFF. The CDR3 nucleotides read TGTGCCAGCAGCCAAGAGTCAGCTGAAGCTTTCTTT.

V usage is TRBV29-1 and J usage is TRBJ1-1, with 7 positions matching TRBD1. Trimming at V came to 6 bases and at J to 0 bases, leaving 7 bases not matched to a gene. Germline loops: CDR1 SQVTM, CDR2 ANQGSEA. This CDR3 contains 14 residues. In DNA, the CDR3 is TGCAGCGTAATGACAGGGTGGTTGAACACTGAAGCTTTCTTT. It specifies CSVMTGWLNTEAFF.

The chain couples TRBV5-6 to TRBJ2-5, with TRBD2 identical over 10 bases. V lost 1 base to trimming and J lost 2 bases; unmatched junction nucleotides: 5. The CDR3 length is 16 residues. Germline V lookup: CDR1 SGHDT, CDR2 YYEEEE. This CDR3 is CASSLQLAGGQETQYF. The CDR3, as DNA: TGTGCCAGCAGCTTGCAATTAGCGGGGGGTCAAGAGACCCAGTACTTC.

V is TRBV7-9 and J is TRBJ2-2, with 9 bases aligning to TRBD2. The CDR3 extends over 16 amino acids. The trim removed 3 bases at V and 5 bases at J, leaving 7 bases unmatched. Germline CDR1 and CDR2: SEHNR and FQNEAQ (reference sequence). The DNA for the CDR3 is TGTGCCAGCAGCTTGGGAAGCGGGGGGTATACCGGGGAGCTGTTTTTT. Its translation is CASSLGSGGYTGELFF.

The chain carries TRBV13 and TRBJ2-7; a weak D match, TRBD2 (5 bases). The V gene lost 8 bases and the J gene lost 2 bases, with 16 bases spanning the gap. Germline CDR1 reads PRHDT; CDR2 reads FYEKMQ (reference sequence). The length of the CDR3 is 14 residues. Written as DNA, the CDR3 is TGTGCCAGCGGGGTTGCCAGCGGCCCCTACGAGCAGTACTTC. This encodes CASGVASGPYEQYF.

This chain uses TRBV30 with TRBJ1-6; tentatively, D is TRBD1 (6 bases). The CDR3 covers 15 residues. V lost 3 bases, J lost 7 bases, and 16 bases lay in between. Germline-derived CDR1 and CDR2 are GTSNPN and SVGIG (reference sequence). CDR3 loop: CAWRQLQGGNSPLHF. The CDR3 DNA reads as TGTGCCTGGAGACAACTACAGGGAGGGAATTCACCCCTCCACTTT.

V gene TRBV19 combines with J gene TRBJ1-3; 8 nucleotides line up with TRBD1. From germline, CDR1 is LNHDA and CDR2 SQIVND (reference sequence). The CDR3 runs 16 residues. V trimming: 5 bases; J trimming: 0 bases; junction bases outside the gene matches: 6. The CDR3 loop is CASSLGTGLSGNTIYF. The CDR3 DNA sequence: TGTGCCAGTAGTCTAGGGACAGGCCTCTCTGGAAACACCATATATTTT.

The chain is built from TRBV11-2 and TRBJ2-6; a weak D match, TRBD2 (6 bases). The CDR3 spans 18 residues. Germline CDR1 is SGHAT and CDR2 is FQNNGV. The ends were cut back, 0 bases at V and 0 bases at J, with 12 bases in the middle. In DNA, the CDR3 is TGTGCCAGCAGCTTAGATTCGGGGGTTTTCTCTGGGGCCAACGTCCTGACTTTC. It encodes CASSLDSGVFSGANVLTF.

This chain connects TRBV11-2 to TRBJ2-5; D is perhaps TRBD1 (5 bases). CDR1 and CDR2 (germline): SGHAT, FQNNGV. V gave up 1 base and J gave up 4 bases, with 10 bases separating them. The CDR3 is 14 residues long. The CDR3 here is CASSLGGQGETQYF. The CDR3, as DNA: TGTGCCAGCAGCTTAGGTGGACAAGGAGAGACCCAGTACTTC.

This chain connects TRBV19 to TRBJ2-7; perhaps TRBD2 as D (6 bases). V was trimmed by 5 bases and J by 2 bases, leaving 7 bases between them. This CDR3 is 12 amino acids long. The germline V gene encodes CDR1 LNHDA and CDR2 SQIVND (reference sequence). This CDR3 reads CASSWGAYEQYF. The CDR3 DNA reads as TGTGCCAGTAGTTGGGGGGCCTACGAGCAGTACTTC.

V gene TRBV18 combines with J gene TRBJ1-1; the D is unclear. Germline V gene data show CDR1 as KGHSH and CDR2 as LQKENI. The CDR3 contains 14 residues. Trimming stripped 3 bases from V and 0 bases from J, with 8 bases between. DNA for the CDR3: TGTGCCAGCTCACCGCTAACCCTGAACACTGAAGCTTTCTTT. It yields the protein CASSPLTLNTEAFF.

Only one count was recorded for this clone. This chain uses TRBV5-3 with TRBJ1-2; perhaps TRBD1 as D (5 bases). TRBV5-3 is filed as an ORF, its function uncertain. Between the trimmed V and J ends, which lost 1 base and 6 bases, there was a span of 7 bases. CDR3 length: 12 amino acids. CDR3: CARSLTGDGYTF. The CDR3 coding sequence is TGTGCCAGAAGCTTGACAGGCGATGGCTACACCTTC.